This T cell receptor beta chain was profiled in a study of T-cell reconstitution after alpha-beta-depleted transplantation in children. The V gene's germline CDR1 is MGHDK and CDR2 SYGVNS. This CDR3 is built from 17 residues. Trimming pared 3 bases from V and 0 bases from J, leaving 17 bases between. Researchers prepared the TCRbeta library using unique molecular identifiers, the study reports. MiXCR was run by TCRdb on the PCR reads, yielding one entry per CDR3 protein. The data contain around 680,000 distinct CDR3 sequences, around a sixth of them singletons. This clonotype was obtained from a human donor who donated a stem cell graft to a child with acute myeloid leukemia. The sample was PBMCs from the stem cell graft donor, taken from the stem cell graft. The chain recombines TRBV25-1 with TRBJ1-2; D not resolved. CDR3 amino acids: CASSDFPRRHPNYGYTF. The CDR3 DNA follows: TGTGCCAGCAGTGACTTTCCCCGCCGACACCCTAACTATGGCTACACCTTC.